This TCR beta chain stems from a study of shared clonotypes between healthy human individuals. Recent acute infections and vaccinations were absent in the healthy HIV-negative adult donors. The repertoire was sequenced with immunoSEQ multiplex PCR; TCRdb's copy has only in-frame clones and lacks some. The table includes more than 2 million clones, 90% to 96% detected once. The CDR3 length is 15 residues. J was trimmed by 5 bases and V by 3 bases; bases with no gene match: 7. In germline, CDR1 is MNHEY, CDR2 SMNVEV (reference sequence). The source is a man aged 18-30 years in good health. Input material: naive CD4+ T cells sorted from blood. The subset denotes: CD45RA+ positively selected. The chain carries TRBV27 and TRBJ2-1; 7 nucleotides agree with TRBD2. DNA for the CDR3: TGTGCCAGCAGTTTCCGCGGGAGTCCCCACAATGAGCAGTTCTTC. This sequence encodes CASSFRGSPHNEQFF.